The text below deals with one TCR beta chain. Its antigen is still unknown. The data derive from a study of cytomegalovirus exposure and HLA in healthy donors. Whole-study findings and limits: Among CMV-associated TCR beta chains, most appeared HLA-restricted in a later analysis. In vitro checks showed that a few CMV-associated chains really do target CMV antigens.

This CDR3 spans 14 amino acids. Germline loops: CDR1 MRHNA, CDR2 SNTAGT. With 5 bases removed from V and 5 bases from J, the gap between germline ends came to 15 bases. The PCR was carried out with 60 Vbeta primers and 13 Jbeta primers. In the authors' workflow: Roughly 76 million unique TCR beta chains, roughly 11 million of them shared, were counted by a later analysis. Libraries were prepared by immunoSEQ multiplex PCR; TCRdb keeps only in-frame clonotypes and omits some of them. For V, J and clone size, that table is used; D and trimming come from the DNA. Here the sample table reports some 21,000 clones.

The sample taken for sequencing was PBMCs. This receptor was taken from a man between 60 and 75 years old in good health and CMV-seropositive. This sequence joins TRBV6-4 and TRBJ1-1; weak D call: TRBD1 (6 bases). The CDR3 bases are TGTGCCAGCAGTAACAGGGTGGGGGAGACTGAAGCTTTCTTT. This sequence encodes CASSNRVGETEAFF.